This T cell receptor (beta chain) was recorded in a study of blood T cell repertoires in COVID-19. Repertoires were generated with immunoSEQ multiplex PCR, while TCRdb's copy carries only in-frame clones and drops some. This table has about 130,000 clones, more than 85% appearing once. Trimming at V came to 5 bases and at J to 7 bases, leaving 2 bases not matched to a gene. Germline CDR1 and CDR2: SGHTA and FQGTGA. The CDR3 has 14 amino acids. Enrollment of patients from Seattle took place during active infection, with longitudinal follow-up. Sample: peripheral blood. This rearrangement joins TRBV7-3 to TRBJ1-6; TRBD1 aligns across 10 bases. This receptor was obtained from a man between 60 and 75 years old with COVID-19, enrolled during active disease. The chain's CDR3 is CASSEGQGNSPLHF. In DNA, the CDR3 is TGTGCCAGCAGCGAGGGACAGGGGAATTCACCCCTCCACTTT.